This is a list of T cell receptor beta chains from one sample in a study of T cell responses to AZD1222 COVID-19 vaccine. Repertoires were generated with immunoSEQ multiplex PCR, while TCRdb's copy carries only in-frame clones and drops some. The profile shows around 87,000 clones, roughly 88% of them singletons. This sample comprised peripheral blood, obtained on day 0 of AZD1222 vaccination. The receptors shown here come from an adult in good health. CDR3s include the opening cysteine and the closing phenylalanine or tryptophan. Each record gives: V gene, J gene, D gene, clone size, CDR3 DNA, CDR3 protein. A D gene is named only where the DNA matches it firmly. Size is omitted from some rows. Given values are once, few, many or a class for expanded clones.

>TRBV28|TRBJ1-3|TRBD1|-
TGTGCCAGCAGTTTGCAGGGGGCGTTAGGAAACACCATATATTTT
CASSLQGALGNTIYF
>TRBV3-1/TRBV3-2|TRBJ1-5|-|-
TGTGCCAGCAGCTACGGGGGTAGCAATCAGCCCCAGCATTTT
CASSYGGSNQPQHF
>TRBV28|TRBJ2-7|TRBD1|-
TGTGCCAGCACCCTCTGGACAGGGAACCACGAGCAGTACTTC
CASTLWTGNHEQYF
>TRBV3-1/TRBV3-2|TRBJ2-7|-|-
TGTGCCAGCAGCCTTTGGGGATCCTACGAGCAGTACTTC
CASSLWGSYEQYF
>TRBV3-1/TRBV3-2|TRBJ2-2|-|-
TGTGCCAGCAGCCAAGATGTTTCCCGATGGGGACGTCCTTCCGGGGAGCTGTTTTTT
CASSQDVSRWGRPSGELFF
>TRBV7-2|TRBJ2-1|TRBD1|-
TGTGCCAGCAGCTCCCGACAGGGCTCTGGGGAGCAGTTCTTC
CASSSRQGSGEQFF
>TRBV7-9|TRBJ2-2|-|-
TGTGCCAGCAGCCCCGGGGAGATCGGGGAGCTGTTTTTT
CASSPGEIGELFF
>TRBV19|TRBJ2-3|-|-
TGTGCCAGTAAGTCCCGCCCACGCACAGATACGCAGTATTTT
CASKSRPRTDTQYF
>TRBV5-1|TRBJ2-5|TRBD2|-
TGCGCCAGCAGACCCTACTCAGCGGGGGCCCAAGAGACCCAGTACTTC
CASRPYSAGAQETQYF
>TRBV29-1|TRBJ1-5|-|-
TGCAGCGTTGAAGATGTAGGTCAGCCCCAGCATTTT
CSVEDVGQPQHF
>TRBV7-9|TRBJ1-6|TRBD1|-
TGTGCCAGCAGCTCCCGACAGGGGGTTACTTCACCCCTCCACTTT
CASSSRQGVTSPLHF
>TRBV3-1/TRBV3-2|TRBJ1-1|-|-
TGTGCCATCCAACAGGAAGGGAGAACTGAAGCTTTCTTT
CAIQQEGRTEAFF
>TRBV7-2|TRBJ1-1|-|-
TGTGCCAGCAGCTTATTTGGACTTACTGAAGCTTTCTTT
CASSLFGLTEAFF
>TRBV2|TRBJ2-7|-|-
TGTGCCAGCAGTGCGCAGGGACCCCCGGGGGAGCAGTACTTC
CASSAQGPPGEQYF
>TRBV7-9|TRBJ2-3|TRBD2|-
TGTGCCAGCAGCACCGCGACTAGCGGGAGCACAGATACGCAGTATTTT
CASSTATSGSTDTQYF
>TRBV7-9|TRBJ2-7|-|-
TGTGCCAGCAGCGAAGGGACCTACGAGCAGTACTTC
CASSEGTYEQYF
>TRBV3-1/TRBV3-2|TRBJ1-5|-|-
TGTGCCAGCAGCCAAGACCTTAATCAGCCCCAGCATTTT
CASSQDLNQPQHF
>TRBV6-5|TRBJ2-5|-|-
TGTGCCAGCAAACAGTCCCAAGAGACCCAGTACTTC
CASKQSQETQYF
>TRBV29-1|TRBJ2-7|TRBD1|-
TGCAGCGTCATCCAATCCGGGACAGGGGGCGACGAGCAGTACTTC
CSVIQSGTGGDEQYF
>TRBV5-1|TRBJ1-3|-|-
TGCGCCAGCAGCTTGGCCGTAGGGACTTTCTCTGGAAACACCATATATTTT
CASSLAVGTFSGNTIYF
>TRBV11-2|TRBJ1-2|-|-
TGTGCCAGCAGGGGGAACAGGGTGGGATATGGCTACACCTTC
CASRGNRVGYGYTF
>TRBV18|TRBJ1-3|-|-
TGTGCCAGCTCTCGAGGACAGACCTCTGGAAACACCATATATTTT
CASSRGQTSGNTIYF
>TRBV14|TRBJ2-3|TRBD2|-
TGTGCCAGCAGCCGAATAGCGGGGGGGCTCGTGAATACGCAGTATTTT
CASSRIAGGLVNTQYF
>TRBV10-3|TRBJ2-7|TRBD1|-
TGTGCCATCAGTGGCGATAACCGGGACAGGTACGAGCAGTACTTC
CAISGDNRDRYEQYF
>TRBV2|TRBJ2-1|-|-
TGTGCCAGCAGTTACCGGGGAGAGCAGTTCTTC
CASSYRGEQFF
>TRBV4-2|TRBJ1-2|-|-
TGTGCCAGCAGCCAAGATGGGAGAACTATCTATGGCTACACCTTC
CASSQDGRTIYGYTF
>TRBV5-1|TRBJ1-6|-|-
TGCGCCAGCAAGGGGGACAATTCACCCCTCCACTTT
CASKGDNSPLHF
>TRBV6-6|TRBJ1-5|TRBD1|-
TGTGCCAGCAGTCCCACAGGGGCCTGGGGTCAGCCCCAGCATTTT
CASSPTGAWGQPQHF
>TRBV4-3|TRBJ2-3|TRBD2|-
TGCGCCAGCAGCCAAGCGCGGGGAGGGACAGATACGCAGTATTTT
CASSQARGGTDTQYF
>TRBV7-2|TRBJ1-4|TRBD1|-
TGTGCCAGCAGCTCTCGCCAGGGGGGCCAAAAACTGTTTTTT
CASSSRQGGQKLFF
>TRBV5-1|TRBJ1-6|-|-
TGCGCCAGCAGCTTGGTAGCAGGGAGGGAGAATTCACCCCTCCACTTT
CASSLVAGRENSPLHF
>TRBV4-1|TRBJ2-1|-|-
TGCGCCAGCAGCCAAGATTCAGAGCAGTTCTTC
CASSQDSEQFF
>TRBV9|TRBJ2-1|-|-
TGTGCCAGCAGCGTAGAGTCAAGCTCCTACAATGAGCAGTTCTTC
CASSVESSSYNEQFF
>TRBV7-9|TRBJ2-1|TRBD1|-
TGTGCCAGCAGCCGGGGACAGACTTATTTGTACAATGAGCAGTTCTTC
CASSRGQTYLYNEQFF
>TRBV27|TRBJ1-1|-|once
TGTGCCAGCAGTTTAGGACGGCTGAACACTGAAGCTTTCTTT
CASSLGRLNTEAFF
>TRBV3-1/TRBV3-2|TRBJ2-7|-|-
TGTGCCAGCAGCACACCCTACGAGCAGTACTTC
CASSTPYEQYF
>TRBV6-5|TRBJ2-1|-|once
TGTGCCAGCCGGCCAGGCCAGGGCTATGAGCAGTTCTTC
CASRPGQGYEQFF
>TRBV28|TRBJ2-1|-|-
TGTGCCAGCAGTGAATCCGGGACTTACAATGAGCAGTTCTTC
CASSESGTYNEQFF
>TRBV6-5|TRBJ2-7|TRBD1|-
TGTGCCAGCAGTAACGGACAGGCCTACGAGCAGTACTTC
CASSNGQAYEQYF
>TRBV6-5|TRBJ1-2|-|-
TGTGCCAGCAGTCCACGACACCAAGACTATGGCTACACCTTC
CASSPRHQDYGYTF
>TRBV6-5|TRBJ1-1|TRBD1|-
TGTGCCAGCCACACAGGGGGTGCCAACACTGAAGCTTTCTTT
CASHTGGANTEAFF
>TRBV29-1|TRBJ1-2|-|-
TGCAGCGTCAAACACATTCACTATGGCTACACCTTC
CSVKHIHYGYTF
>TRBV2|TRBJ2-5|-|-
TGTGCCACTCGCCGCGGGCAGCAGGAGACCCAGTACTTC
CATRRGQQETQYF
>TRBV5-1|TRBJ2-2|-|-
TGCGCCAGCAGCCCCGACATTGAGGGCACCGGGGAGCTGTTTTTT
CASSPDIEGTGELFF
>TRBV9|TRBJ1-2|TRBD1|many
TGTGCCAGCACCCCTCGGGACAGGGTATTCTATGGCTACACCTTC
CASTPRDRVFYGYTF
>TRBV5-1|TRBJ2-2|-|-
TGCGCCAGCAGCTTGCTACAGAATACCGGGGAGCTGTTTTTT
CASSLLQNTGELFF
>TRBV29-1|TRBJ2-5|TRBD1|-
TGCAGCGTAGGGACAGGGGGGACCCAGTACTTC
CSVGTGGTQYF
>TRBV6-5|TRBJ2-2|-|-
TGTGCCAGTCATCTTGAGTGGAACACCGGGGAGCTGTTTTTT
CASHLEWNTGELFF
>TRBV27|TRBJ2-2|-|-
TGTGCCAGCAGTTTATCACGCTTTCGAGGCACCGGGGAGCTGTTTTTT
CASSLSRFRGTGELFF
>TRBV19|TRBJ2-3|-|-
TGTGCCAGTAGTGGGGTCCCAGATACGCAGTATTTT
CASSGVPDTQYF
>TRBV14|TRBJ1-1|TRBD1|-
TGTGCCAGCAGCCAACACAGGGGAGCGAACACTGAAGCTTTCTTT
CASSQHRGANTEAFF
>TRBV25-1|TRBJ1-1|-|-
TGTGCCAGCAGTGAATACGGCGCAGGGCGAAGCGCTTTCTTT
CASSEYGAGRSAFF
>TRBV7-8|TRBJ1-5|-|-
TGTGCCAGCAGCCCGAGGGGGGGTCGCGGGCAGCCCCAGCATTTT
CASSPRGGRGQPQHF
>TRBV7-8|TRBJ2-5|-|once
TGTGCCAGCAGCCGAGGGACGGCTCAAGAGACCCAGTACTTC
CASSRGTAQETQYF
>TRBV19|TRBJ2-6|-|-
TGTGCCAGCCGCCTGACAAACTCTGGGGCCAACGTCCTGACTTTC
CASRLTNSGANVLTF
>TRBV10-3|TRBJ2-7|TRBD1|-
TGTGCCATCAGTGACTCAGGGGGCACCTACGAGCAGTACTTC
CAISDSGGTYEQYF
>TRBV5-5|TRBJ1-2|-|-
TGTGCCAGCAGCTCACGAACAGGGAGTTATGGCTACACCTTC
CASSSRTGSYGYTF